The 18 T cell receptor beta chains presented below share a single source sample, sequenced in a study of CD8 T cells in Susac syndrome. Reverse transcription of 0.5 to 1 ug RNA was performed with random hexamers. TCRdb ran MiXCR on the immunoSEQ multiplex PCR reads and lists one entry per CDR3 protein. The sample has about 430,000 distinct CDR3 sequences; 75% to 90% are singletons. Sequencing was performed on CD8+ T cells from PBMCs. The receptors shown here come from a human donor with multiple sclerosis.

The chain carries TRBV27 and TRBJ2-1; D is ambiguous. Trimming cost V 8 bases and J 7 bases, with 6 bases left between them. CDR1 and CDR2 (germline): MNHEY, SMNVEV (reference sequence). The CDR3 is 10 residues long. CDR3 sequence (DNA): TGTGCCAGCGGCCCTAATGAGCAGTTCTTC. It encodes CASGPNEQFF.

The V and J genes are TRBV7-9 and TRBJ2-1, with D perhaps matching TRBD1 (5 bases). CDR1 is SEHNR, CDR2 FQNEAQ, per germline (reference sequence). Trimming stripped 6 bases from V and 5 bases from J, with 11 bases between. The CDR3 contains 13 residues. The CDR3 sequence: CASRHARDNEQFF. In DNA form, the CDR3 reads TGTGCCAGCAGACATGCCAGGGACAATGAGCAGTTCTTC.

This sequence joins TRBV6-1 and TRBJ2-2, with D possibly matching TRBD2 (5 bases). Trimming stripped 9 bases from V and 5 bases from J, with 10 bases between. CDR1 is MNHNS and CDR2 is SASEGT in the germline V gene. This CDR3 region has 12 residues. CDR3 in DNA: TGTGCCAGTTGGGGAGAGACCGGGGAGCTGTTTTTT. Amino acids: CASWGETGELFF.

The CDR3 spells CASSSLDPVDAGANVLTF. DNA for the CDR3: TGTGCCAGCAGTTCCTTGGACCCGGTAGACGCTGGGGCCAACGTCCTGACTTTC. This chain links TRBV27 with TRBJ2-6; D is ambiguous. V shed 4 bases and J shed 2 bases, with 18 bases lying between them. Germline V gives CDR1 MNHEY, CDR2 SMNVEV (reference sequence). The CDR3 is 18 residues long.

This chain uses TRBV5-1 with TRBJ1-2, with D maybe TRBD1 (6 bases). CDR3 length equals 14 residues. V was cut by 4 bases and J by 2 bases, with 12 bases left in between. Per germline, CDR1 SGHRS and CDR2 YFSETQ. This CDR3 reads CASSLIQGNYGYTF. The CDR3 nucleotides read TGCGCCAGCAGCCTAATACAGGGAAACTATGGCTACACCTTC.

Here the CDR3 DNA reads TGTGCCAGCAGCTTAGAGCCGAGGGAAGAGACCCAGTACTTC. Amino acid sequence: CASSLEPREETQYF. The chain carries TRBV7-9 and TRBJ2-5; a possible D gene is TRBD2 (5 bases). Trimming cost V 1 base and J 3 bases, with 9 bases left between them. This CDR3 has 14 residues. Germline CDR1 reads SEHNR; CDR2 reads FQNEAQ (reference sequence).

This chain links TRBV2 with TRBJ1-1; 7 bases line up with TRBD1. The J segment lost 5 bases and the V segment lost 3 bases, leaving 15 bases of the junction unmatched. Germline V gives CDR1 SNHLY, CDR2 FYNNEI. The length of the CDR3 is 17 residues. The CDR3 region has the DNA TGTGCCAGCAGTGAGCCTTCCGACAGGGCCTTAGGAACTGAAGCTTTCTTT. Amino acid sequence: CASSEPSDRALGTEAFF. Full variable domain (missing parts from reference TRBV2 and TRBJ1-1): EPEVTQTPSHQVTQMGQEVILRCVPISNHLYFYWYRQILGQKVEFLVSFYNNEISEKSEIFDDQFSVERPDGSNFTLKIRSTKLEDSAMYFCASSEPSDRALGTEAFFGQGTRLTVV.

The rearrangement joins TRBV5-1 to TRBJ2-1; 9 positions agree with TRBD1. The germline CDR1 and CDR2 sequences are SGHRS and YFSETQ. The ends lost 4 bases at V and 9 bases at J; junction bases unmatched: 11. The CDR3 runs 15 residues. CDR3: CASSQDRGPLGEQFF. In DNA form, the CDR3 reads TGCGCCAGCAGCCAGGACAGGGGACCTTTAGGTGAGCAGTTCTTC.

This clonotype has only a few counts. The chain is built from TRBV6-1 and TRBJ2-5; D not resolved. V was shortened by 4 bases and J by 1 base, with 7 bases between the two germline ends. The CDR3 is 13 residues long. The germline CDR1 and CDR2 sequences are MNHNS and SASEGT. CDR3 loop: CASSGAGQETQYF. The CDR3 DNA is TGTGCCAGCAGTGGCGCAGGCCAAGAGACCCAGTACTTC.

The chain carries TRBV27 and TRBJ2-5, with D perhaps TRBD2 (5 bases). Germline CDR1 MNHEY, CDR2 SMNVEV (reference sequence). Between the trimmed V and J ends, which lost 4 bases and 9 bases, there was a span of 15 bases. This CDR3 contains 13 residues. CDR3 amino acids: CASSWSISGAQYF. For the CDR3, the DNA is TGTGCCAGCAGTTGGAGCATCTCCGGGGCCCAGTACTTC.

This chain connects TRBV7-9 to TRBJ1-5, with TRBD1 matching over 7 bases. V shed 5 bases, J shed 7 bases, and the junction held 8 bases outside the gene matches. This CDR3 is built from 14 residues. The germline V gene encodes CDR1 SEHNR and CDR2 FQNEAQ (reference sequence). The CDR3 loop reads CASSKGGEMQPQHF. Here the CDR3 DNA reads TGTGCCAGCAGCAAAGGGGGCGAGATGCAGCCCCAGCATTTT. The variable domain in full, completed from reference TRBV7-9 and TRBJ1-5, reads DTGVSQNPRHKITKRGQNVTFRCDPISEHNRLYWYRQTLGQGPEFLTYFQNEAQLEKSRLLSDRFSAERPKGSFSTLEIQRTEQGDSAMYLCASSKGGEMQPQHFGDGTRLSIL.

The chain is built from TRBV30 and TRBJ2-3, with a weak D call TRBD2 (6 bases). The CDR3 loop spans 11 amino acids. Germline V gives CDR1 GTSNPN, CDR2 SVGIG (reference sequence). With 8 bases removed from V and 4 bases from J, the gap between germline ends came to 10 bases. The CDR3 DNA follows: TGTGCCGGCGGGGTCCCAGATACGCAGTATTTT. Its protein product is CAGGVPDTQYF.

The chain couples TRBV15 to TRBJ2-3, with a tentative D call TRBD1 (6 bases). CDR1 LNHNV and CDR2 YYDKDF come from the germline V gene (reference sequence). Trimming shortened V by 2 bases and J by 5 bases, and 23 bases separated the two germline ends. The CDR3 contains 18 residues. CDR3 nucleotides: TGTGCCACCAGCAGATCCGGGACATTGATAGGGGCCGAAGATACGCAGTATTTT. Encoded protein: CATSRSGTLIGAEDTQYF.

CDR3 amino acids: CASSPGGTVTEAFF. The CDR3 DNA reads as TGTGCCAGCAGTCCAGGGGGTACGGTCACTGAAGCTTTCTTT. The chain couples TRBV27 to TRBJ1-1, with TRBD1 matching over 7 bases. The V gene's germline CDR1 is MNHEY and CDR2 SMNVEV (reference sequence). The V segment lost 5 bases and the J segment 4 bases; nucleotides outside the gene matches: 7. The CDR3 is made up of 14 amino acids.

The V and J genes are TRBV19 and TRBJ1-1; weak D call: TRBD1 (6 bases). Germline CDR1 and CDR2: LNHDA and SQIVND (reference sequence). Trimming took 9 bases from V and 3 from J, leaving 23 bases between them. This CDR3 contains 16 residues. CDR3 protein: CASRPWVGGSDTEAFF. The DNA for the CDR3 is TGTGCCAGCCGACCATGGGTAGGGGGGTCGGACACTGAAGCTTTCTTT.

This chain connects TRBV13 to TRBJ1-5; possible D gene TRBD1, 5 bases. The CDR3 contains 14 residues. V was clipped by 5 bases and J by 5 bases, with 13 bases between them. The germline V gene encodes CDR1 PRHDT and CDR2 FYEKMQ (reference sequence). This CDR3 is CASSQSGGDQPQHF. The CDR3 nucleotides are TGTGCCAGCAGCCAATCCGGGGGGGATCAGCCCCAGCATTTT.

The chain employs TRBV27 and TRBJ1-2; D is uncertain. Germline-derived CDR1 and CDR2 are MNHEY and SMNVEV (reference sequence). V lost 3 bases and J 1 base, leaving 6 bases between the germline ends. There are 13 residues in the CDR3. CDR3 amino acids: CASSFSVNYGYTF. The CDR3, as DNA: TGTGCCAGCAGTTTTTCAGTTAACTATGGCTACACCTTC.

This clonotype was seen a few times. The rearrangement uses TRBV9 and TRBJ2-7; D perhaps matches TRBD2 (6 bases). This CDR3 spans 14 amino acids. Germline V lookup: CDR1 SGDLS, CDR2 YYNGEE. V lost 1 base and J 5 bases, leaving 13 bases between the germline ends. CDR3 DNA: TGTGCCAGCAGCGTAACCGGGAGCCCCCACGAGCAGTACTTC. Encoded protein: CASSVTGSPHEQYF. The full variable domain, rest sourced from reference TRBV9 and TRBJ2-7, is DSGVTQTPKHLITATGQRVTLRCSPRSGDLSVYWYQQSLDQGLQFLIQYYNGEERAKGNILERFSAQQFPDLHSELNLSSLELGDSALYFCASSVTGSPHEQYFGPGTRLTVT.